The 12 T cell receptor beta chains below all came from one sample that was sequenced in a study of blood T cell repertoires in COVID-19 (dated by TCRdb to 2019 to 2021). The library was made by the immunoSEQ multiplex PCR assay. TCRdb's version of the immuneACCESS table is confined to in-frame rearrangements and falls short of the full clone set. An unresolved V gene accounts for under half of the shortfall where checked; the remainder is of unknown origin. The sample profile shows around 200,000 clones; 90% of them were found once. The leading ten clones occupy around 1.3% of the sample. The sample consisted of PBMCs or T cells enriched from blood (not recorded which). These receptors originate from a man aged 25-45 years who had recovered from COVID-19.

The chain recombines TRBV5-1 with TRBJ2-4; TRBD1 matches at 7 bases. Germline V gene data show CDR1 as SGHRS and CDR2 as YFSETQ. The ends lost 4 bases at V and 8 bases at J; junction bases unmatched: 9. The CDR3 spans 14 residues. CDR3 bases: TGCGCCAGCAGCCCTGGGACAGTCAGTGACATTCAGTACTTC. It encodes CASSPGTVSDIQYF.

J is TRBJ1-1 and V is TRBV2; D is unclear. Germline CDR1 SNHLY, CDR2 FYNNEI. V was pared by 5 bases and J by 3 bases, with 4 bases between. CDR3 length equals 11 residues. CDR3 nucleotides: TGTGCCAGCAGTCCCTACACTGAAGCTTTCTTT. Its protein product is CASSPYTEAFF.

The rearrangement joins TRBV25-1 to TRBJ1-2, with 10 bases aligning to TRBD1. The CDR3 loop spans 15 amino acids. CDR1 and CDR2 from the germline V gene are MGHDK and SYGVNS. The trim removed 1 base at V and 4 bases at J, leaving 3 bases unmatched. In nucleotides, the CDR3 is TGTGCCAGCAGTGAATTAGGGGACAGGGGCTATGGCTACACCTTC. The encoded protein is CASSELGDRGYGYTF.

This clone was counted once. J is TRBJ2-1 and V is TRBV4-3; the D is unclear. Germline V CDR1 and CDR2: LGHNA, YSLEER. V was trimmed by 0 bases and J by 0 bases, leaving 9 bases between them. The CDR3 has 16 residues. The CDR3 loop reads CASSQDGRSSYNEQFF. Written as DNA, the CDR3 is TGCGCCAGCAGCCAAGATGGCAGAAGCTCCTACAATGAGCAGTTCTTC.

The chain joins TRBV4-1 to TRBJ1-1; D is undetermined. This CDR3 spans 12 amino acids. The V and J ends lost 0 bases and 11 bases respectively, with 10 bases between them. The germline CDR1 and CDR2 sequences are MGHRA and YSYEKL. DNA of the CDR3: TGCGCCAGCAGCCAAGATCGAGTAACGGCTTTCTTT. It yields the protein CASSQDRVTAFF.

J is TRBJ2-7 and V is TRBV7-6; 7 bases line up with TRBD1. This CDR3 comprises 15 residues. V lost 5 bases, J lost 0 bases, and 7 bases stayed unmatched. The germline V gene encodes CDR1 SGHVS and CDR2 FNYEAQ. DNA for the CDR3: TGTGCCAGCAGCCCCGGGACAGTTAACTCCTACGAGCAGTACTTC. As protein: CASSPGTVNSYEQYF.

This chain's CDR3 is CASSGAGGDEKLFF. The CDR3 coding sequence is TGTGCCAGCAGTGGGGCAGGGGGAGACGAAAAACTGTTTTTT. The chain couples TRBV2 to TRBJ1-4, with 7 bases that match TRBD1. Per germline, CDR1 SNHLY and CDR2 FYNNEI. CDR3 length equals 14 residues. V shed 4 bases, J shed 8 bases, and the junction held 7 bases outside the gene matches.

The V call is TRBV28, the J call TRBJ2-7; 10 bases match TRBD2. CDR1 and CDR2 (germline): MDHEN, SYDVKM. The CDR3 runs to 14 residues. V lost 2 bases, J lost 3 bases, and 1 base stayed unmatched. The CDR3, as DNA: TGTGCCAGCAGTTTAAGGACTAGCGGCTACGAGCAGTACTTC. Translating gives CASSLRTSGYEQYF.

J is TRBJ2-1 and V is TRBV5-1, with TRBD1 as a possible D gene (6 bases). The CDR3 totals 13 residues. Per germline, CDR1 SGHRS and CDR2 YFSETQ. Trimming shortened V by 2 bases and J by 8 bases, and 11 bases separated the two germline ends. The CDR3 bases are TGCGCCAGCAGCTTCGGGACAAATTATGAGCAGTTCTTC. Its translation is CASSFGTNYEQFF.

This chain connects TRBV6-5 to TRBJ2-1, with 12 bases identical to TRBD2. The CDR3 length is 14 residues. V shed 5 bases and J 5 bases; nucleotides not matched to a gene: 1. Germline V CDR1 and CDR2: MNHEY, SVGAGI. CDR3 amino acids: CASSRLAGDNEQFF. Written as DNA, the CDR3 is TGTGCCAGCAGTCGACTAGCGGGGGACAATGAGCAGTTCTTC.

The chain links TRBV13 to TRBJ2-1; 10 nucleotides line up with TRBD2. The CDR3 extends over 19 amino acids. Germline values: CDR1 PRHDT, CDR2 FYEKMQ (reference sequence). V was clipped by 4 bases and J by 7 bases; unmatched bases: 19. The CDR3 bases are TGTGCCAGCAGCTCACCAGTGCAGTCAAGCGGGAGGGGATGGAATGAGCAGTTCTTC. Translated, it gives CASSSPVQSSGRGWNEQFF. Combining the CDR3 with reference TRBV13 and TRBJ2-1 gives the whole variable domain AAGVIQSPRHLIKEKRETATLKCYPIPRHDTVYWYQQGPGQDPQFLISFYEKMQSDKGSIPDRFSAQQFSDYHSELNMSSLELGDSALYFCASSSPVQSSGRGWNEQFFGPGTRLTVL.

This chain connects TRBV11-2 to TRBJ2-7; a possible D gene is TRBD1 (5 bases). Germline lookup yields CDR1 SGHAT and CDR2 FQNNGV. The CDR3 has 14 amino acids. V lost 2 bases and J lost 2, with 10 bases in between. The CDR3 loop is CASSLLQAAYEQYF. The CDR3 nucleotides read TGTGCCAGCAGCTTACTACAGGCAGCCTACGAGCAGTACTTC.